The 17 T cell receptor beta chains below come from one sample, sequenced in a study of CD8+ T cells in alopecia areata. cDNA serving as the sequencing template came from extracted, reverse transcribed RNA. The assay was immunoSEQ multiplex PCR, and TCRdb's table has in-frame clones only and misses some. The sample contains under 300,000 clones, around 67% of which appear only once. The sample in question was CD4+ T cells sorted from blood, obtained at week 0. The origin of the receptors is a human donor with alopecia areata.

The genes are TRBV15 and TRBJ2-6; possibly TRBD1 for D (6 bases). Between the trimmed V and J ends, which lost 5 bases and 2 bases, there was a span of 10 bases. This CDR3 region has 15 residues. The germline gives CDR1 LNHNV, CDR2 YYDKDF (reference sequence). CDR3 in DNA: TGTGCCACCAGCGAGCAGGGGACTGGGGCCAACGTCCTGACTTTC. It translates to CATSEQGTGANVLTF. The whole variable domain, remainder taken from reference TRBV15 and TRBJ2-6, is DAMVIQNPRYQVTQFGKPVTLSCSQTLNHNVMYWYQQKSSQAPKLLFHYYDKDFNNEADTPDNFQSRRPNTSFCFLDIRSPGLGDTAMYLCATSEQGTGANVLTFGAGSRLTVL.

In DNA form, the CDR3 reads TGTGCCAGCAGGGGTGGGTCGGGGGAGCTGTTTTTT. Encoded protein: CASRGGSGELFF. The chain uses TRBV9 and TRBJ2-2; D gene ambiguous. CDR1 is SGDLS, CDR2 YYNGEE, per germline. V was clipped by 5 bases and J by 8 bases, with 10 bases between them. The CDR3 loop spans 12 amino acids.

The gene calls are TRBV30 and TRBJ1-3; D remains unclear. Germline CDR1 reads GTSNPN; CDR2 reads SVGIG (reference sequence). V was cut by 2 bases and J by 0 bases, with 8 bases left in between. This CDR3 comprises 14 residues. In DNA form, the CDR3 reads TGTGCCTGGAGTAGTCAGCTCTCTGGAAACACCATATATTTT. It yields the protein CAWSSQLSGNTIYF. Full variable domain (missing parts from reference TRBV30 and TRBJ1-3): SQTIHQWPATLVQPVGSPLSLECTVEGTSNPNLYWYRQAAGRGLQLLFYSVGIGQISSEVPQNLSASRPQDRQFILSSKKLLLSDSGFYLCAWSSQLSGNTIYFGEGSWLTVV.

The chain has TRBV9 and TRBJ1-2; tentatively, D is TRBD1 (5 bases). The germline V gene has CDR1 SGDLS and CDR2 YYNGEE. V lost 6 bases and J 0 bases, leaving 15 bases between the germline ends. This CDR3 contains 15 residues. The CDR3 DNA sequence: TGTGCCAGCACAGCAGGAAGGGACCCTAACTATGGCTACACCTTC. As protein: CASTAGRDPNYGYTF.

The genes are TRBV30 and TRBJ1-2, with D uncertain. Per germline, CDR1 GTSNPN and CDR2 SVGIG (reference sequence). Trimming stripped 4 bases from V and 3 bases from J, with 6 bases between. The CDR3 has 11 residues. The CDR3 loop is CAWKNHYGYTF. The CDR3 nucleotides read TGTGCCTGGAAAAATCACTATGGCTACACCTTC.

V usage is TRBV29-1 and J usage is TRBJ2-3, with no clear D. This CDR3 contains 13 residues. Trimming cost V 1 base and J 2 bases, with 7 bases left between them. Germline-derived CDR1 and CDR2 are SQVTM and ANQGSEA. CDR3 DNA: TGCAGCGTTGAAGGGGTGGCCACAGATACGCAGTATTTT. This sequence encodes CSVEGVATDTQYF.

J is TRBJ2-7 and V is TRBV7-2, with 9 bases identical to TRBD1. The CDR3 extends over 16 amino acids. Germline trimming cut 6 bases from V and 5 bases from J; bases unmatched to any gene: 14. Germline assignment: CDR1 SGHTA and CDR2 FQGNSA. The CDR3 DNA follows: TGTGCCAGCAGACCGATTACAGGGGGCGCATCGAACGAGCAGTACTTC. Translating it yields CASRPITGGASNEQYF.

V gene TRBV5-6 combines with J gene TRBJ1-1; D not resolved. Looked up from germline, CDR1 is SGHDT and CDR2 is YYEEEE. Trimming took off 0 bases at V and 2 bases at J, with 11 bases between the two ends. The CDR3 is 15 residues long. The CDR3 DNA is TGTGCCAGCAGCTTGGCCTTCACGAGAAACACTGAAGCTTTCTTT. Amino acids: CASSLAFTRNTEAFF.

This clone was detected a few times. V usage is TRBV30 and J usage is TRBJ2-7; the match to TRBD2 covers 11 bases. The CDR3 is made up of 17 amino acids. V was clipped by 0 bases and J by 0 bases; unmatched bases: 7. CDR1 and CDR2 (germline): GTSNPN, SVGIG (reference sequence). The CDR3, as DNA: TGTGCCTGGAGTGTTCGGGCTAGCGGGGGGAGCTCCTACGAGCAGTACTTC. It translates to CAWSVRASGGSSYEQYF.

The rearrangement uses TRBV7-2 and TRBJ2-7; maybe TRBD1 (6 bases). Germline V lookup: CDR1 SGHTA, CDR2 FQGNSA. The CDR3 loop spans 15 amino acids. Trimming removed 5 bases at V and 7 bases at J, with 21 bases between. CDR3 DNA: TGTGCCAGCAGCCCCCGGGCCAGGGGAACGGGGGAGCAGTACTTC. This translates into CASSPRARGTGEQYF.

The J gene is TRBJ1-2, the V gene TRBV29-1; TRBD1 agrees at 11 bases. Germline V gene data show CDR1 as SQVTM and CDR2 as ANQGSEA. The V gene end was trimmed by 6 bases and the J gene end by 11 bases; junction bases not matched to a gene: 8. This CDR3 comprises 12 residues. The CDR3 DNA follows: TGCAGCGTCCCCGGGACAGGGGGAACGTACACCTTC. The encoded protein is CSVPGTGGTYTF.

V gene TRBV5-6 combines with J gene TRBJ2-3; no definite D call. Trimming pared 2 bases from V and 0 bases from J, leaving 10 bases between. The germline V gene encodes CDR1 SGHDT and CDR2 YYEEEE. The CDR3 has 15 amino acids. The CDR3 nucleotides are TGTGCCAGCAGCTTCGGACGGTATAGCACAGATACGCAGTATTTT. Its translation is CASSFGRYSTDTQYF.

The chain links TRBV9 to TRBJ1-5; perhaps TRBD1 as D (5 bases). Germline lookup yields CDR1 SGDLS and CDR2 YYNGEE. V was pared by 5 bases and J by 6 bases, with 15 bases between. CDR3 size: 14 residues. The CDR3 region is CASSRGDSVQPQHF. The CDR3 DNA reads as TGTGCCAGCAGTCGGGGGGACTCAGTTCAGCCCCAGCATTTT.

V and J are TRBV5-4 and TRBJ2-3; 10 bases line up with TRBD1. This CDR3 has 14 residues. Germline-derived CDR1 and CDR2 are SGHNT and YYREEE (reference sequence). The trim removed 4 bases at V and 6 bases at J, leaving 5 bases unmatched. In nucleotides, the CDR3 is TGTGCCAGCAGCCCGGGACAGGGGCGCGATACGCAGTATTTT. Translated, it gives CASSPGQGRDTQYF.

The chain couples TRBV7-2 to TRBJ1-4; TRBD1 is a possible D gene (6 bases). CDR3 length: 15 amino acids. V lost 7 bases and J lost 8, with 20 bases in between. Germline CDR1 and CDR2: SGHTA and FQGNSA. The CDR3 sequence: CASTLWGAGGEKLFF. In DNA, the CDR3 is TGTGCCAGCACCCTATGGGGGGCAGGAGGGGAAAAACTGTTTTTT.

In nucleotides, the CDR3 is TGTGCCTGGAGTGGCCCCCGCACTGAAGCTTTCTTT. This sequence encodes CAWSGPRTEAFF. The genes are TRBV30 and TRBJ1-1; no reliable D call. Looked up from germline, CDR1 is GTSNPN and CDR2 is SVGIG (reference sequence). This CDR3 comprises 12 residues. The V end lost 1 base, the J end lost 4 bases, and 7 bases lay between the germline ends.

Points on this clone: Other DNA sequences in the same sample also yield this CDR3. The chain recombines TRBV25-1 with TRBJ2-2, with TRBD1 as a possible D gene (6 bases). The CDR3 totals 15 residues. V gave up 2 bases and J gave up 0 bases, with 7 bases separating them. CDR1 MGHDK and CDR2 SYGVNS come from the germline V gene. The CDR3 reads CASSERTANTGELFF. The CDR3 DNA follows: TGTGCCAGCAGTGAAAGGACAGCGAACACCGGGGAGCTGTTTTTT.